This passage covers 19 T cell receptor beta chains from one sample sequenced in a study of regulatory T cells in long-lasting Graves disease. The time point was: newly diagnosed GD, antithyroid drugs for less than 3 months. The TCR library used RNA extracted from PBMCs. Building the TCR beta libraries relied on iRepertoire HTBI primers, and CDR3 regions underwent Arm-PCR. TCRdb fed the multiplex PCR reads into MiXCR, producing one record per CDR3 protein. The sample yields hundreds of thousands of distinct CDR3 sequences, approximately 15% seen once. This sample also appeared in a second study, on T cells in Graves' hyperthyroidism and ophthalmopathy.

Material: peripheral blood mononuclear cells (PBMCs), obtained at new diagnosis, from a patient treated with antithyroid drugs. The receptors here all came from a man younger than 45 with Graves disease.

A word on this clonotype: A junction boundary mismatches the germline segment, possibly from a read error. The chain joins TRBV6-1 to TRBJ1-1; D is possibly TRBD1 (5 bases). The CDR3 length is 15 residues. Germline-derived CDR1 and CDR2 are MNHNS and SASEGT. The CDR3 spells CASSEGRVLSTEASF. The CDR3 region has the DNA TGTGCCAGCAGTGAAGGCAGGGTGCTGAGCACTGAAGCTTCCTTT.

This clonotype was observed a few times. The gene calls are TRBV6-2 or TRBV6-3 and TRBJ2-2; 7 bases agree with TRBD1. The CDR3 has 14 residues. Per the germline V gene, CDR1 is MNHEY and CDR2 is SVGEGT. Trimming removed 7 bases from V and 1 base from J; junction bases left unmatched: 3. CDR3 nucleotides: TGTGCCAGCACCTGGACAGGGAACACCGGGGAGCTGTTTTTT. Translated, it gives CASTWTGNTGELFF.

The rearrangement joins TRBV7-9 to TRBJ2-3, with 10 bases matching TRBD2. V dropped 5 bases and J dropped 5; count of bases not matched to a gene: 7. The CDR3 sequence is 15 residues long. The V gene's germline CDR1 is SEHNR and CDR2 FQNEAQ (reference sequence). The CDR3: CASSDLAGVKDTQYF. DNA for the CDR3: TGTGCCAGCAGCGACCTAGCGGGAGTGAAAGATACGCAGTATTTT.

Of note for this clonotype: A clone one base away is much larger, so this may be a read error. The chain combines TRBV29-1 with TRBJ1-2; a possible D gene is TRBD1 (6 bases). CDR1 is SQVTM and CDR2 is ANQGSEA in the germline V gene. This CDR3 contains 14 residues. V lost 4 bases and J 3 bases, leaving 15 bases between the germline ends. The CDR3 bases are TGCAGCGTTGTAGGCCATGCAGGGGACTATGGCTACACCTTC. This codes for CSVVGHAGDYGYTF.

This clonotype occurred many times. V is TRBV20-1 and J is TRBJ1-5; tentatively, D is TRBD1 (6 bases). Trimming left V 2 bases short and J 0 bases short, with 11 bases between. Germline CDR1 is DFQATT and CDR2 is SNEGSKA (reference sequence). CDR3 length equals 15 residues. The CDR3: CSARSQGYSNQPQHF. DNA for the CDR3: TGCAGTGCTAGATCACAGGGATATAGCAATCAGCCCCAGCATTTT.

This clonotype was recorded at least ten times. The chain links TRBV27 to TRBJ2-4; 9 nucleotides agree with TRBD1. Germline V gives CDR1 MNHEY, CDR2 SMNVEV (reference sequence). The length of the CDR3 is 19 residues. The trim removed 2 bases at V and 1 base at J, leaving 12 bases unmatched. Here the CDR3 reads CASSLLTGGSSLAKNIQYF. DNA for the CDR3: TGTGCCAGCAGTTTACTCACAGGGGGCTCGAGTCTTGCCAAAAACATTCAGTACTTC.

In its sample, this clonotype was seen many times. The V and J genes are TRBV2 and TRBJ2-1, with D maybe TRBD1 (7 bases). Germline V gene data show CDR1 as SNHLY and CDR2 as FYNNEI. The CDR3 loop spans 15 amino acids. Trimming took off 5 bases at V and 2 bases at J, with 13 bases between the two ends. The CDR3 spells CASSRPGGTYNEQFF. CDR3 bases: TGTGCCAGCAGTAGGCCAGGGGGGACCTACAATGAGCAGTTCTTC.

The rearrangement uses TRBV29-1 and TRBJ2-7; possible D gene TRBD1, 6 bases. The CDR3 runs 12 residues. Germline loops: CDR1 SQVTM, CDR2 ANQGSEA. V lost 4 bases to trimming and J lost 1 base, with 8 bases between them. The CDR3 DNA follows: TGCAGCGTTGGCAGGGGTTCCTACGAGCAGTACTTC. It translates to CSVGRGSYEQYF.

In this sample, this clonotype turned up many times. V usage is TRBV28 and J usage is TRBJ2-1; TRBD1 matches at 7 bases. V lost 9 bases and J lost 5; bases outside the gene matches: 13. This CDR3 is built from 15 residues. Germline V gene lookup returns CDR1 MDHEN and CDR2 SYDVKM. The CDR3 nucleotides are TGTGCCAGTGCGACCTCCGGGACAGAAGACAATGAGCAGTTCTTC. This sequence encodes CASATSGTEDNEQFF.

This clonotype was counted ten times or more. This chain links TRBV20-1 with TRBJ2-3; TRBD2 agrees at 14 bases. The CDR3 consists of 17 residues. Germline V lookup: CDR1 DFQATT, CDR2 SNEGSKA (reference sequence). J lost 3 bases, V lost 2 bases, and 7 bases had no gene match. CDR3 protein: CSARSGTSGRRTDTQYF. The CDR3, as DNA: TGCAGTGCTAGATCGGGGACTAGCGGGAGAAGAACAGATACGCAGTATTTT.

Here the CDR3 DNA reads TGCAGCGTATACTCCGGAGGACAGGGGTCCCCATCCCCTAACTATGGCTACACCTTC. It encodes CSVYSGGQGSPSPNYGYTF. This rearrangement joins TRBV29-1 to TRBJ1-2, with 9 positions matching TRBD1. Per the germline V gene, CDR1 is SQVTM and CDR2 is ANQGSEA. The J segment lost 0 bases and the V segment lost 6 bases, leaving 20 bases of the junction unmatched. The CDR3 covers 19 residues.

The chain has TRBV19 and TRBJ2-3; D uncertain. The CDR3 contains 16 residues. Per the germline V gene, CDR1 is LNHDA and CDR2 is SQIVND (reference sequence). V lost 2 bases, J lost 2 bases, and 14 bases lay in between. The CDR3: CASSIRQLQSTDTQYF. Written as DNA, the CDR3 is TGTGCCAGTAGTATACGACAACTCCAGTCCACAGATACGCAGTATTTT.

This clonotype was seen a few times. V is TRBV10-3 and J is TRBJ2-2; TRBD2 matches at 13 bases. The V gene's germline CDR1 is ENHRY and CDR2 SYGVKD. V lost 3 bases and J lost 9; bases outside the gene matches: 4. CDR3 length: 15 amino acids. CDR3 sequence: CAISDRTSGSRELFF. The CDR3 DNA is TGTGCCATCAGTGACCGGACTAGCGGGAGTCGGGAGCTGTTTTTT.

This clonotype was picked up a small number of times. The chain recombines TRBV30 with TRBJ2-1; 11 nucleotides agree with TRBD2. The CDR3 is 12 amino acids. After removal of 5 bases from V and 15 bases from J, the junction contained 9 bases not matched to a gene. Germline lookup yields CDR1 GTSNPN and CDR2 SVGIG (reference sequence). This chain's CDR3 is CAWFLAGGGLFF. CDR3 nucleotide sequence: TGTGCCTGGTTTCTAGCGGGAGGAGGATTGTTCTTC.

This clonotype has just a few counts. V usage is TRBV19 and J usage is TRBJ1-5, with D uncertain. The CDR3 is 13 amino acids. V lost 4 bases and J lost 4, with 8 bases in between. Germline V CDR1 and CDR2: LNHDA, SQIVND (reference sequence). In DNA form, the CDR3 reads TGTGCCAGTAGTAGGTCCTATAATCAGCCCCAGCATTTT. Its translation is CASSRSYNQPQHF.

This clonotype was observed a few times. The rearrangement links TRBV27 to TRBJ1-4, with D unresolved. Germline V gene sequence: CDR1 MNHEY, CDR2 SMNVEV (reference sequence). The CDR3 length is 14 residues. The V gene lost 6 bases and the J gene lost 5 bases, with 13 bases spanning the gap. CDR3 in DNA: TGTGCCAGCAGGGAACCGGGAGAAAATGAAAAACTGTTTTTT. It translates to CASREPGENEKLFF.

This clonotype was seen many times. The chain recombines TRBV29-1 with TRBJ2-7, with D tentatively TRBD1 (5 bases). With 4 bases removed from V and 0 bases from J, the gap between germline ends came to 10 bases. This CDR3 spans 13 amino acids. Per the germline V gene, CDR1 is SQVTM and CDR2 is ANQGSEA. CDR3 protein: CSVADTASYEQYF. CDR3 DNA: TGCAGCGTTGCGGACACCGCCTCCTACGAGCAGTACTTC.

This clonotype was observed at least ten times. The chain has TRBV12-3 or TRBV12-4 and TRBJ1-6; TRBD1 aligns across 7 bases. V lost 3 bases to trimming and J lost 12 bases; unmatched junction nucleotides: 5. The CDR3 contains 13 residues. The CDR3 sequence is CASSFDRVVPLHF. The CDR3, as DNA: TGTGCCAGCAGTTTCGACAGGGTGGTACCCCTCCACTTT.

In its sample, this clonotype was seen many times. The V and J genes are TRBV3-1 and TRBJ2-3; D remains ambiguous. CDR3 length: 13 amino acids. CDR1 and CDR2 (germline): LGHDT, YNNKEL (reference sequence). V lost 0 bases and J 5 bases, leaving 6 bases between the germline ends. CDR3 residues: CASSQDSGDTQYF. DNA for the CDR3: TGTGCCAGCAGCCAAGATTCGGGAGATACGCAGTATTTT.